This TCR beta chain emerged from a study of shared clonotypes between healthy human individuals. Study summary: The study enrolled a couple of women and a few men aged 18 to 49. Every donor yielded three CD4 naive, three CD4 memory, two CD8 naive and one CD8 memory plate.

V shed 4 bases, J shed 0 bases, and the junction held 4 bases outside the gene matches. The length of the CDR3 is 16 residues. Germline-derived CDR1 and CDR2 are KGHSH and LQKENI. The assay used deep level. Assay used: immunoSEQ multiplex PCR; TCRdb lists only in-frame clones, some missing. The sample lists about 1,500,000 clones; roughly 96% were seen once. In this sample, this clone turned up once. This sequence originates from a young man in good health. The sample taken for sequencing was naive CD4+ T cells sorted from blood. The subset was: CD45RA+ positively selected. The genes are TRBV18 and TRBJ2-7; TRBD2 matches 12 bases. The CDR3 coding sequence is TGTGCCAGCTCACAACTAGCGGGAGGTGGCTCCTACGAGCAGTACTTC. Translating gives CASSQLAGGGSYEQYF.